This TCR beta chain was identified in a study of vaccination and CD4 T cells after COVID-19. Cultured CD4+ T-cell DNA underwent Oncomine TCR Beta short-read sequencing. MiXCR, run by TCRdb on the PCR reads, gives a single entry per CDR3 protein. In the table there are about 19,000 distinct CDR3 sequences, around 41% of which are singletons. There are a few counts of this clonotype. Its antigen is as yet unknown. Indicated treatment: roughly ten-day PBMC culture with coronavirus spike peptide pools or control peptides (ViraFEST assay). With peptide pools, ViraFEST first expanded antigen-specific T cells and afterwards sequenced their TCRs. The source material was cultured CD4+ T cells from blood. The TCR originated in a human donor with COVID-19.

The CDR3 loop reads CAWRMGGKGTGELFF. CDR3 in DNA: TGTGCCTGGAGAATGGGGGGGAAGGGCACCGGGGAGCTGTTTTTT. The chain combines TRBV30 with TRBJ2-2, with 7 bases that match TRBD2. Per the germline V gene, CDR1 is GTSNPN and CDR2 is SVGIG (reference sequence). The CDR3 is 15 amino acids. V trimming: 3 bases; J trimming: 4 bases; junction bases outside the gene matches: 8.